This is a list of T cell receptor beta chains from one sample in a study of blood T cell repertoires in COVID-19. Here immunoSEQ multiplex PCR was the method, and the copy in TCRdb shows in-frame clones only, minus some. The data contain fewer than 75,000 clones, approximately 87% of them singletons. Material for sequencing was peripheral blood. The receptors were gathered from a man between 50 and 59 years old with active COVID-19. The CDR3 runs from the conserved cysteine through the conserved F or W. D genes are given only for firm matches. Size tells how often a clone was seen (once, few, many) or the class of an expanded clone, and some rows leave it out.

TRBV7-8,.,TRBD1,TRBJ1-1,TGTGCCAGCAGCCGGGGACAGCACACTGAAGCTTTCTTT,CASSRGQHTEAFF
TRBV19,.,TRBD2,TRBJ2-7,TGTGCCAGTAGTTTCGGACTAGCGGGAGAAGGCTACGAGCAGTACTTC,CASSFGLAGEGYEQYF
TRBV5-6,.,TRBD1,TRBJ1-1,TGTGCCAGCAGCTTGGGACTCCGGGACAGGGGTTTGAACACTGAAGCTTTCTTT,CASSLGLRDRGLNTEAFF
TRBV9,.,.,TRBJ2-3,TGTGCCAGCAGCGTAGCGGGAGCCTCAGATACGCAGTATTTT,CASSVAGASDTQYF
TRBV3-1/TRBV3-2,once,.,TRBJ1-1,TGTGCCAGCAGCCGCCGGGGCACTGAAGCTTTCTTT,CASSRRGTEAFF
TRBV19,.,TRBD1,TRBJ1-1,TGTGCCAGTAGGATGGGACAGATGAACACTGAAGCTTTCTTT,CASRMGQMNTEAFF
TRBV7-2,.,.,TRBJ1-3,TGTGCCAGCAGCTTATCCACAGGGAGCTCTGGAAACACCATATATTTT,CASSLSTGSSGNTIYF
TRBV18,once,TRBD2,TRBJ2-7,TGTGCCAGCTCACCCCGGACTAGCGAAGGGAACGGGCAGTACTTC,CASSPRTSEGNGQYF
TRBV3-1/TRBV3-2,once,.,TRBJ1-2,TGTGCCAGCAGCCAAGGGGACGGGGGAGGCTACACCTTC,CASSQGDGGGYTF
TRBV7-9,.,.,TRBJ2-4,TGTGCCAGCAGCTTAGCGTCGGCAGGGGTAGGAAACATTCAGTACTTC,CASSLASAGVGNIQYF
TRBV3-1/TRBV3-2,.,.,TRBJ2-7,TGTGCCAGCAGCCAAAGGGGTGCAGGTTGCCTCCACGAGCAGTACTTC,CASSQRGAGCLHEQYF
TRBV28,.,.,TRBJ2-5,TGTGCCAGCACCCTGGCGGGGTGGGAGACCCAGTACTTC,CASTLAGWETQYF
TRBV5-5,.,TRBD2,TRBJ2-1,TGTGCCAGCAGCTTAGCGGGGGGGCCGAATGAGCAGTTCTTC,CASSLAGGPNEQFF
TRBV27,.,.,TRBJ2-1,TGTGCCAGCAGTATAGTAGGGGGAGGGCCCTCCTACAATGAGCAGTTCTTC,CASSIVGGGPSYNEQFF
TRBV5-1,.,TRBD1,TRBJ1-2,TGCGCCAGCAGCTATCCCGGGACAGGGGAAGGAGGCTACACCTTC,CASSYPGTGEGGYTF
TRBV5-1,.,.,TRBJ2-1,TGCGCCAGCAGCTGGGGGGTTGGGAATGAGCAGTTCTTC,CASSWGVGNEQFF